A selection of T cell receptor beta chains follows, all from one sample in a study of T cell repertoires in cytomegalovirus infection. Each CDR3 protein is one row after TCRdb ran MiXCR on the reads. The data contain a few hundred thousand distinct CDR3 sequences, about 29% of them seen just once; the ten biggest clones take up over 15%. The antigens these receptors bind are not known. The sample was cultured PBMCs, taken from culture after CMV antigen stimulation. The receptors originated from a human donor in good health (CMV status not recorded). Some clones in this sample may be carry-over from other donors' samples. The CDR3 runs from the conserved cysteine through the conserved F or W. A D gene is named only where the DNA matches it firmly. Some rows have no size entry. The others give once, few or many, or a class for an expanded clone.

14	.	TRBV29-1	TRBJ1-2	.	CSVDSGHPNYGYTF	TGCAGCGTTGACTCCGGACATCCTAACTATGGCTACACCTTC
15	TRBD2	TRBV12-3/TRBV12-4	TRBJ2-1	.	CASSPPQLAFDEQFF	TGTGCCAGCAGCCCGCCTCAACTAGCGTTCGATGAGCAGTTCTTC
16	.	TRBV7-9	TRBJ2-2	.	CASSPHGSRDTGELFF	TGTGCCAGCAGCCCACACGGGTCTCGGGACACCGGGGAGCTGTTTTTT
12	.	TRBV2	TRBJ2-1	many	CASSATGHEQFF	TGTGCCAGCAGTGCTACCGGCCATGAGCAGTTCTTC
14	.	TRBV6-1	TRBJ2-1	many	CAGSVGLEPNEQFF	TGTGCCGGTAGTGTGGGACTCGAACCCAATGAGCAGTTCTTC
17	TRBD2	TRBV12-3/TRBV12-4	TRBJ2-5	.	CASSSRGSGGSQETQYF	TGTGCCAGCAGTTCCCGGGGCAGCGGGGGGAGCCAAGAGACCCAGTACTTC
14	TRBD1	TRBV5-1	TRBJ1-4	.	CASSYGQANEKLFF	TGCGCCAGCAGCTACGGACAGGCGAATGAAAAACTGTTTTTT
17	TRBD2	TRBV4-3	TRBJ2-5	.	CASSKHGLAGGQETQYF	TGCGCCAGCAGCAAACATGGACTAGCGGGGGGCCAAGAGACCCAGTACTTC
17	.	TRBV7-2	TRBJ2-7	few	CASSLALTEALPYEQYF	TGTGCCAGCAGCTTAGCTCTGACCGAAGCACTTCCCTACGAGCAGTACTTC
18	.	TRBV6-1	TRBJ2-1	.	CASSGYPGPEVSYNEQFF	TGTGCCAGCAGTGGGTACCCGGGACCCGAAGTCTCCTACAATGAGCAGTTCTTC
15	.	TRBV7-3	TRBJ2-2	few	CASSFTEGPTGELFF	TGTGCCAGCAGCTTTACTGAGGGGCCCACCGGGGAGCTGTTTTTT
15	TRBD2	TRBV20-1	TRBJ2-7	.	CSARRLTSGSQEQYF	TGCAGTGCTCGACGATTGACTAGCGGGAGCCAAGAGCAGTACTTC
14	.	TRBV20-1	TRBJ1-1	.	CSARPTTENTEAFF	TGCAGTGCTAGACCGACTACGGAGAACACTGAAGCTTTCTTT
14	.	TRBV28	TRBJ1-4	few	CASSSSGTNEKLFF	TGTGCCAGCAGTTCCTCAGGGACTAATGAAAAACTGTTTTTT
13	.	TRBV20-1	TRBJ2-1	.	CSARGLGSVEQFF	TGCAGTGCTAGAGGTCTAGGCTCGGTTGAGCAGTTCTTC
17	TRBD2	TRBV6-6	TRBJ2-1	few	CASRGTSGIGSYNEQFF	TGTGCCAGCAGGGGGACTAGCGGGATCGGCTCCTACAATGAGCAGTTCTTC
16	TRBD2	TRBV6-5	TRBJ2-3	few	CASSYVSGGEEDTQYF	TGTGCCAGCAGTTACGTCAGCGGGGGAGAGGAAGATACGCAGTATTTT
13	.	TRBV7-3	TRBJ2-1	.	CASSSEGGGEQFF	TGTGCCAGCAGCTCCGAGGGCGGCGGTGAGCAGTTCTTC
18	TRBD2	TRBV27	TRBJ2-3	few	CASSRRTSGRTSTDTQYF	TGTGCCAGCAGTCGGCGGACTAGCGGGAGAACTAGCACAGATACGCAGTATTTT
13	.	TRBV12-5	TRBJ2-1	few	CASGLGLFNEQFF	TGTGCTAGTGGTTTAGGACTGTTCAATGAGCAGTTCTTC
15	.	TRBV6-2/TRBV6-3	TRBJ2-1	.	CASRPGTSSYNEQFF	TGTGCCAGCAGGCCCGGGACTTCCTCCTACAATGAGCAGTTCTTC
14	.	TRBV7-6	TRBJ2-5	.	CASSYRVGQETQYF	TGTGCCAGCAGCTACAGGGTTGGCCAAGAGACCCAGTACTTC
15	TRBD2	TRBV7-2	TRBJ2-1	.	CASSLVAGGRDEQFF	TGTGCCAGCAGCTTAGTAGCGGGGGGGCGGGATGAGCAGTTCTTC
15	.	TRBV12-3/TRBV12-4	TRBJ2-1	few	CASRPSGGLRGEQFF	TGTGCCAGCAGACCATCGGGGGGCTTACGGGGTGAGCAGTTCTTC
13	.	TRBV20-1	TRBJ1-2	few	CSAGDVTNYGYTF	TGCAGTGCTGGGGACGTGACCAACTATGGCTACACCTTC
17	TRBD1	TRBV6-1	TRBJ1-2	many	CASSTGGQGTLNYGYTF	TGTGCCAGCAGTACGGGGGGACAGGGGACCCTTAACTATGGCTACACCTTC
15	.	TRBV5-1	TRBJ2-2	.	CASRPPGGNTGELFF	TGCGCCAGCAGACCCCCTGGGGGGAACACCGGGGAGCTGTTTTTT
13	.	TRBV2	TRBJ1-1	.	CASSEAGATEAFF	TGTGCCAGCAGTGAAGCCGGGGCCACTGAAGCTTTCTTT
16	TRBD1	TRBV20-1	TRBJ1-6	few	CSARGQGAPYNSPLHF	TGCAGTGCTAGGGGACAGGGGGCTCCCTATAATTCACCCCTCCACTTT
15	.	TRBV12-3/TRBV12-4	TRBJ1-4	.	CASSFPGAGEEKLFF	TGTGCCAGCAGTTTCCCAGGCGCGGGGGAGGAAAAACTGTTTTTT
15	.	TRBV28	TRBJ1-5	many	CASRFRGGSNQPQHF	TGTGCCAGCAGATTCAGGGGAGGGAGCAATCAGCCCCAGCATTTT
16	.	TRBV5-1	TRBJ1-2	.	CASSPAERAWNYGYTF	TGCGCCAGCAGCCCAGCCGAGAGGGCTTGGAACTATGGCTACACCTTC
14	.	TRBV5-4	TRBJ2-1	few	CASSLQGGHNEQFF	TGTGCCAGTTCTCTCCAGGGGGGTCACAATGAGCAGTTCTTC
16	TRBD2	TRBV6-5	TRBJ2-7	few	CASSSPKREGSYEQYF	TGTGCCAGCAGTTCCCCCAAGCGGGAGGGATCCTACGAGCAGTACTTC
14	TRBD2	TRBV2	TRBJ2-5	few	CASSGGAGDETQYF	TGTGCCAGCAGTGGAGGGGCGGGGGACGAGACCCAGTACTTC
15	.	TRBV4-1	TRBJ1-3	few	CASSQDFPSGNTIYF	TGCGCCAGCAGCCAAGATTTCCCCTCTGGAAACACCATATATTTT
16	.	TRBV11-2	TRBJ2-1	few	CASSFRVLPSYNEQFF	TGTGCCAGCAGCTTCCGGGTTCTACCCTCCTACAATGAGCAGTTCTTC
18	TRBD1	TRBV5-5	TRBJ1-5	.	CASSLAGGQGNSNQPQHF	TGTGCCAGCAGCTTGGCCGGAGGACAGGGCAATAGCAATCAGCCCCAGCATTTT
16	.	TRBV29-1	TRBJ2-3	.	CSVEGSRDSKRDTQYF	TGCAGCGTGGAGGGGAGTCGGGACTCGAAGCGAGATACGCAGTATTTT
18	.	TRBV20-1	TRBJ1-1	.	CSAPAETAASILNTEAFF	TGCAGTGCCCCCGCGGAGACAGCAGCTTCCATACTGAACACTGAAGCTTTCTTT
15	.	TRBV9	TRBJ2-5	.	CASSGTGGGQETQYF	TGTGCCAGCAGCGGAACTGGGGGAGGCCAAGAGACCCAGTACTTC
14	TRBD2	TRBV5-6	TRBJ2-7	.	CASSFGTSGYEQYF	TGTGCCAGCAGCTTCGGGACTAGCGGATACGAGCAGTACTTC
18	TRBD2	TRBV5-4	TRBJ2-2	.	CASSTAESAGGLAGELFF	TGTGCCAGCAGCACCGCTGAATCCGCGGGGGGGCTGGCCGGGGAGCTGTTTTTT
13	TRBD1	TRBV6-1	TRBJ2-1	few	CASRDRAVDEQFF	TGTGCCAGCAGGGACAGGGCCGTAGATGAGCAGTTCTTC
13	.	TRBV7-6	TRBJ1-2	.	CASSPGTSSGYTF	TGTGCCAGCAGCCCCGGGACCTCTTCTGGCTACACCTTC
16	TRBD1	TRBV7-2	TRBJ1-4	few	CASSPSRGTGLEKLFF	TGTGCCAGCAGCCCATCTCGGGGGACAGGGCTTGAAAAACTGTTTTTT
14	.	TRBV4-1	TRBJ1-2	few	CASSQAEALYGYTF	TGCGCCAGCAGCCAAGCAGAGGCCCTCTATGGCTACACCTTC
14	.	TRBV12-3/TRBV12-4	TRBJ2-3	few	CASSVAGSADTQYF	TGTGCCAGCAGTGTCGCCGGAAGTGCCGATACGCAGTATTTT
14	.	TRBV7-6	TRBJ2-7	few	CASSPQELHYEQYF	TGTGCCAGCAGCCCGCAGGAGCTCCATTACGAGCAGTACTTC
14	.	TRBV4-1	TRBJ1-5	.	CASSQIPGAQPQHF	TGCGCCAGCAGCCAAATACCAGGGGCGCAGCCCCAGCATTTT
16	TRBD2	TRBV7-2	TRBJ2-2	many	CASSRVAGGGVGELFF	TGTGCCAGCAGCCGCGTAGCGGGAGGAGGGGTCGGGGAGCTGTTTTTT
14	TRBD1	TRBV19	TRBJ1-1	.	CASSTSGQAHEAFF	TGTGCCAGTAGTACCTCCGGACAGGCTCATGAAGCTTTCTTT
12	TRBD1	TRBV6-5	TRBJ1-1	few	CASSRRDSEAFF	TGTGCCAGCAGCCGCAGGGACAGTGAAGCTTTCTTT
17	TRBD1	TRBV12-3/TRBV12-4	TRBJ1-5	few	CASSSDWVGGGSQPQHF	TGTGCCAGCAGTTCGGACTGGGTAGGGGGCGGCAGTCAGCCCCAGCATTTT
14	TRBD1	TRBV29-1	TRBJ1-2	.	CSVGDRGSNYGYTF	TGCAGCGTTGGGGACAGGGGCTCTAACTATGGCTACACCTTC
14	.	TRBV19	TRBJ1-5	few	CASSIEGPAQPQHF	TGTGCCAGTAGTATAGAGGGCCCGGCTCAGCCCCAGCATTTT